The 26 T cell receptor beta chains below were found in one sample sequenced in a study of STAT5B mutations in CD4+ large granular lymphocyte leukemia. Profiled with immunoSEQ multiplex PCR; TCRdb holds only in-frame clones, not every one. The data hold around 33,000 clones, with 81% observed a single time. The sample consisted of CD4+ T cells from blood buffy coats. These receptors all stem from a human donor in good health.

The chain links TRBV10-3 to TRBJ2-7, with TRBD2 as a possible D gene (5 bases). This CDR3 has 14 residues. CDR1 is ENHRY and CDR2 is SYGVKD in the germline V gene. With 2 bases removed from V and 3 bases from J, the gap between germline ends came to 11 bases. The CDR3 loop is CAISEGLPLYEQYF. CDR3 DNA: TGTGCCATCAGTGAGGGACTCCCACTCTACGAGCAGTACTTC.

This clone has only one observation. As DNA, the CDR3 is TGTGCCAGCAGCTCGCCTCTAGCGGGAGCTTACGAGCAGTACTTC. Amino acids: CASSSPLAGAYEQYF. J is TRBJ2-7 and V is TRBV11-2; 10 nucleotides agree with TRBD2. V shed 4 bases and J 4 bases; nucleotides not matched to a gene: 7. Germline values: CDR1 SGHAT, CDR2 FQNNGV. CDR3 length equals 15 residues.

This rearrangement joins TRBV28 to TRBJ1-5; TRBD1 is a possible D gene (6 bases). This CDR3 comprises 17 residues. V was shortened by 2 bases and J by 6 bases, with 20 bases between the two germline ends. Germline V gene lookup returns CDR1 MDHEN and CDR2 SYDVKM. CDR3 nucleotide sequence: TGTGCCAGCAGTTTACGAAACTGGACAGTGCGCGGTCAGCCCCAGCATTTT. Amino acid sequence: CASSLRNWTVRGQPQHF.

The chain employs TRBV11-2 and TRBJ2-7, with 7 bases that match TRBD2. Germline V gene lookup returns CDR1 SGHAT and CDR2 FQNNGV. The J segment lost 5 bases and the V segment lost 5 bases, leaving 6 bases of the junction unmatched. There are 13 residues in the CDR3. CDR3 bases: TGTGCCAGCAGCCTCGGACTAGTTAACGAGCAGTACTTC. Translated, it gives CASSLGLVNEQYF.

The chain combines TRBV5-4 with TRBJ2-5; 9 nucleotides match TRBD2. CDR3 length: 14 amino acids. Germline trimming cut 0 bases from V and 5 bases from J; bases unmatched to any gene: 2. In germline, CDR1 is SGHNT, CDR2 YYREEE (reference sequence). The CDR3 is CASSLASGEETQYF. The CDR3 bases are TGTGCCAGCAGCTTGGCTAGCGGGGAGGAGACCCAGTACTTC.

This chain joins TRBV9 and TRBJ1-1, with a possible D match to TRBD1 (5 bases). Trimming took off 7 bases at V and 1 base at J, with 14 bases between the two ends. Per the germline V gene, CDR1 is SGDLS and CDR2 is YYNGEE. The CDR3 is made up of 14 amino acids. The CDR3 reads CASGGGKANTEAFF. The CDR3, as DNA: TGTGCCAGCGGGGGGGGAAAAGCGAACACTGAAGCTTTCTTT.

Only a few counts were recorded for this clone. This sequence joins TRBV11-2 and TRBJ2-5, with TRBD1 matching over 7 bases. J lost 5 bases, V lost 5 bases, and 8 bases had no gene match. Germline values: CDR1 SGHAT, CDR2 FQNNGV. The CDR3 totals 14 residues. CDR3 bases: TGTGCCAGCAGCCTATCACAGGGGAGCGAGACCCAGTACTTC. This encodes CASSLSQGSETQYF.

The V call is TRBV28, the J call TRBJ2-3, with D possibly matching TRBD1 (6 bases). Trimming removed 3 bases from V and 6 bases from J, with 7 bases in between. The CDR3 is 12 residues long. Germline lookup yields CDR1 MDHEN and CDR2 SYDVKM. CDR3 DNA sequence: TGTGCCAGCAGTTTCACAGGGGATACGCAGTATTTT. It codes for CASSFTGDTQYF.

The rearrangement joins TRBV30 to TRBJ2-5; no reliable D call. V shed 4 bases and J shed 4 bases, with 7 bases lying between them. The CDR3 length is 11 residues. CDR1 and CDR2 (germline): GTSNPN, SVGIG (reference sequence). The CDR3: CAWITVETQYF. DNA of the CDR3: TGTGCCTGGATTACAGTAGAGACCCAGTACTTC. Variable domain in full (rest from reference TRBV30 and TRBJ2-5): SQTIHQWPATLVQPVGSPLSLECTVEGTSNPNLYWYRQAAGRGLQLLFYSVGIGQISSEVPQNLSASRPQDRQFILSSKKLLLSDSGFYLCAWITVETQYFGPGTRLLVL.

This chain links TRBV5-6 with TRBJ2-1; 7 nucleotides match TRBD2. Germline CDR1 reads SGHDT; CDR2 reads YYEEEE. The CDR3 has 15 amino acids. Germline trimming cut 3 bases from V and 0 bases from J; bases unmatched to any gene: 3. CDR3 region: CASSWPSGSYNEQFF. CDR3 sequence (DNA): TGTGCCAGCAGCTGGCCTAGCGGCTCCTACAATGAGCAGTTCTTC.

The V and J genes are TRBV7-2 and TRBJ2-5; D is possibly TRBD2 (6 bases). CDR1 is SGHTA, CDR2 FQGNSA, per germline. V was shortened by 3 bases and J by 0 bases, with 14 bases between the two germline ends. The length of the CDR3 is 16 residues. The CDR3 DNA reads TGTGCCAGCAGCTTTACCCCAGCGGGCTACCAAGAGACCCAGTACTTC. This codes for CASSFTPAGYQETQYF.

This clone turned up a few times. V is TRBV5-4 and J is TRBJ2-7; no clear D. Germline lookup yields CDR1 SGHNT and CDR2 YYREEE (reference sequence). The CDR3 loop spans 15 amino acids. Trimming took off 4 bases at V and 2 bases at J, with 16 bases between the two ends. The CDR3 loop is CASSPGRTGPYEQYF. The DNA of the CDR3 is TGTGCCAGCAGCCCTGGACGGACGGGCCCCTACGAGCAGTACTTC.

CDR3 loop: CASSSPGGGWMVYGYTF. The CDR3 coding sequence is TGTGCCAGCAGTTCCCCGGGGGGAGGCTGGATGGTCTATGGCTACACCTTC. The V and J genes are TRBV28 and TRBJ1-2, with D tentatively TRBD1 (5 bases). CDR1 and CDR2 (germline): MDHEN, SYDVKM. The ends were cut back, 4 bases at V and 4 bases at J, with 22 bases in the middle. The CDR3 sequence is 17 residues long.

This clone was seen only a few times. The rearrangement uses TRBV27 and TRBJ1-1, with D tentatively TRBD1 (5 bases). The CDR3 totals 14 residues. From germline, CDR1 is MNHEY and CDR2 SMNVEV (reference sequence). Trimming pared 9 bases from V and 5 bases from J, leaving 19 bases between. The CDR3 sequence is CASSRKGFGTEAFF. The CDR3 nucleotides read TGTGCCAGTTCTCGTAAGGGGTTCGGGACTGAAGCTTTCTTT.

The V call is TRBV27, the J call TRBJ2-3; D gene ambiguous. V was cut by 5 bases and J by 3 bases, with 9 bases left in between. Germline CDR1 reads MNHEY; CDR2 reads SMNVEV (reference sequence). The CDR3 runs to 13 residues. The CDR3 loop reads CASSGAQTDTQYF. As DNA, the CDR3 is TGTGCCAGCAGTGGAGCCCAGACAGATACGCAGTATTTT.

The chain has TRBV2 and TRBJ2-1; perhaps TRBD1 as D (5 bases). The CDR3 is 12 amino acids. CDR1 is SNHLY and CDR2 is FYNNEI in the germline V gene. V dropped 6 bases and J dropped 8 bases, with 11 bases sitting between them. CDR3 DNA: TGTGCCAGCAGAAGGCAAGGGGATGAGCAGTTCTTC. Translating it yields CASRRQGDEQFF. Combining the CDR3 with reference TRBV2 and TRBJ2-1 gives the whole variable domain EPEVTQTPSHQVTQMGQEVILRCVPISNHLYFYWYRQILGQKVEFLVSFYNNEISEKSEIFDDQFSVERPDGSNFTLKIRSTKLEDSAMYFCASRRQGDEQFFGPGTRLTVL.

This clone was picked up a small number of times. The CDR3 DNA follows: TGTGCCAGCAGCTTGGGGCAGATGGGTGAAAAACTGTTTTTT. It codes for CASSLGQMGEKLFF. The chain joins TRBV5-5 to TRBJ1-4; D uncertain. Trimming shortened V by 0 bases and J by 7 bases, and 10 bases separated the two germline ends. Germline V gene lookup returns CDR1 SGHKS and CDR2 YYEKEE (reference sequence). The CDR3 has 14 residues.

CDR3 bases: TGTGCCAGCAGTTTAAACCATTACACAGATACGCAGTATTTT. Translation gives CASSLNHYTDTQYF. The chain links TRBV27 to TRBJ2-3; D gene uncertain. Germline V CDR1 and CDR2: MNHEY, SMNVEV (reference sequence). Trimming left V 2 bases short and J 2 bases short, with 8 bases between. This CDR3 comprises 14 residues.

This chain's CDR3 is CASSIRPDSYGYTF. In DNA form, the CDR3 reads TGTGCCAGTAGTATTCGCCCGGACTCCTATGGCTACACCTTC. V usage is TRBV19 and J usage is TRBJ1-2; the D is unclear. Germline V gene data show CDR1 as LNHDA and CDR2 as SQIVND (reference sequence). The CDR3 runs 14 residues. The V gene lost 3 bases and the J gene lost 4 bases, with 12 bases spanning the gap.

The gene calls are TRBV10-2 and TRBJ2-7; D gene unclear. V shed 1 base and J shed 2 bases, with 9 bases lying between them. The V gene's germline CDR1 is WSHSY and CDR2 SAAADI. The CDR3 is made up of 14 amino acids. CDR3 amino acids: CASSEFGMTYEQYF. DNA for the CDR3: TGCGCCAGCAGTGAGTTCGGAATGACCTACGAGCAGTACTTC.

The chain is built from TRBV9 and TRBJ1-2; no reliable D call. Germline values: CDR1 SGDLS, CDR2 YYNGEE. CDR3 length equals 11 residues. V lost 3 bases to trimming and J lost 7 bases, with 7 bases between them. The CDR3 is CASSGNGGYTF. CDR3 in DNA: TGTGCCAGCAGCGGGAATGGTGGCTACACCTTC.

This CDR3 reads CASSLAGSNTEAFF. The CDR3 DNA sequence: TGTGCCAGCAGCTTAGCAGGGTCGAACACTGAAGCTTTCTTT. V usage is TRBV7-2 and J usage is TRBJ1-1; D remains ambiguous. Looked up from germline, CDR1 is SGHTA and CDR2 is FQGNSA. There are 14 residues in the CDR3. The V gene lost 0 bases and the J gene lost 1 base, with 6 bases spanning the gap.

This clone was seen once. Other DNA sequences within the sample encode an identical CDR3. The rearrangement uses TRBV10-3 and TRBJ2-7; D not resolved. Germline loops: CDR1 ENHRY, CDR2 SYGVKD. V gave up 3 bases and J gave up 0 bases, with 3 bases separating them. The CDR3 has 12 amino acids. DNA of the CDR3: TGTGCCATCAGTGACCGCTCCTACGAGCAGTACTTC. Protein: CAISDRSYEQYF.

In regard to this clone: The junction departs from germline at one end; a sequencing error may be responsible. At the DNA level, this CDR3 is encoded by other sequences in the same sample as well. The chain uses TRBV10-2 and TRBJ2-1; D ambiguous. Germline CDR1 reads WSHSY; CDR2 reads SAAADI. CDR3 length: 15 residues. This CDR3 reads CASSELGYLGNEQFF. CDR3 sequence (DNA): TGCGCTAGCAGTGAGTTAGGGTACCTCGGCAATGAGCAGTTCTTC.

The chain couples TRBV19 to TRBJ1-2; maybe TRBD1 (5 bases). Looked up from germline, CDR1 is LNHDA and CDR2 is SQIVND (reference sequence). The CDR3 consists of 14 residues. The V and J ends lost 9 bases and 8 bases respectively, with 22 bases between them. The DNA for the CDR3 is TGTGCCAGCAGGGCCTCGGGACCTCCCTACGGCTACACCTTC. As protein: CASRASGPPYGYTF.

This chain links TRBV4-3 with TRBJ2-3; 13 bases map to TRBD2. The V gene's germline CDR1 is LGHNA and CDR2 YSLEER. V dropped 4 bases and J dropped 8; count of bases not matched to a gene: 12. The CDR3 is 17 residues long. The DNA of the CDR3 is TGCGCCAGCAGCCCAGGGACTAGCGGGACCGGGCAGAGTACGCAGTATTTT. Residues: CASSPGTSGTGQSTQYF.